This T cell receptor (beta chain) was identified in a study of blood T cell repertoires in COVID-19. Some clones are missing from TCRdb's copy, which holds only in-frame ones; the method was immunoSEQ multiplex PCR. The sample shows 120,000 or so clones, about four fifths of them seen only once. The CDR3 has 13 amino acids. Germline V lookup: CDR1 SNHLY, CDR2 FYNNEI. Trimming took 7 bases from V and 4 from J, leaving 13 bases between them. The chain couples TRBV2 to TRBJ1-2; D uncertain. The sample was peripheral blood. This sequence originates from a woman between 45 and 60 years old with acute or convalescent COVID-19. The CDR3 nucleotides are TGTGCCAGCATCCCCTTTAGATTCTATGGCTACACCTTC. The encoded protein is CASIPFRFYGYTF.